This record looks at one TCR beta chain sequence and its context. As yet, its antigen is unknown. These data originate in a study of cytomegalovirus exposure and HLA in healthy donors. Whole-study findings and limits: In a later analysis, first-cohort TCR clusters were found to tend to co-occur in the 130 or so validation repertoires. With high specificity and sensitivity, the classifier reportedly diagnosed cytomegalovirus status.

Here immunoSEQ multiplex PCR was the method, and the copy in TCRdb shows in-frame clones only, minus some. The sample gives about 160,000 clones, about 90% of which show up once; about 9.3% is in the top ten. The approximately 120-subject validation cohort, separate from the approximately 670-subject first cohort, included the donors. V was clipped by 5 bases and J by 7 bases; unmatched bases: 5. This CDR3 spans 12 amino acids. Germline V gene data show CDR1 as SQVTM and CDR2 as ANQGSEA. The sequence came from a woman between 18 and 29 years old in good health and CMV-seropositive. Sequencing was done on a sample of PBMCs. The chain joins TRBV29-1 to TRBJ2-1; 7 bases align to TRBD2. The CDR3 here is CSVRSSGNEQFF. CDR3 DNA sequence: TGCAGCGTTAGGAGTAGCGGGAATGAGCAGTTCTTC.